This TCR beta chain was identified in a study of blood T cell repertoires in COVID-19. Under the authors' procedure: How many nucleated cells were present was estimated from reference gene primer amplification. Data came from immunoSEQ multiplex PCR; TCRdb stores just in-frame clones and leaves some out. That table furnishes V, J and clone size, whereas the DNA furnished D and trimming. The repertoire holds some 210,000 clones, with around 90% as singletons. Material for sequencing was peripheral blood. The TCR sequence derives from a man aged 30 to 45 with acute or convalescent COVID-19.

CDR3 nucleotides: TGTGCCACCAGTGACCCTAGGACTAAATACAATGAGCAGTTCTTC. Protein sequence: CATSDPRTKYNEQFF. The chain combines TRBV24-1 with TRBJ2-1, with a tentative D call TRBD2 (6 bases). Germline loops: CDR1 KGHDR, CDR2 SFDVKD. The CDR3 length is 15 residues. Trimming took 4 bases from V and 4 from J, leaving 13 bases between them.